Detailed here is one TCR beta chain. Its binding antigen is unknown. No clone much larger than this one lies a single base away; base qualities are absent. Using the deep immunoSEQ assay, TCR CDR3 regions were amplified from genomic DNA by multiplex PCR. Extracted genomic DNA from each cell subset was distributed evenly across all wells of several immunoSEQ 96-well plates, and each plate was treated as a replicate. Each replicate PCR for sorted subsets received about 0.2 ug genomic DNA, equal to 30,000 or so T cell genomes. The purified libraries were quantified using a Qubit 3.0 fluorometer, sized with a Bioanalyzer 2100, and then quantified again using the KAPA Library Quantification kit. Each immunoSEQ 96-well plate was sequenced on its own single-read 150-cycle Illumina NextSeq 550 flow cell. From the authors' description of their analysis: Because the immunoSEQ output included only junctional sequences and no quality scores, the filtering could not be the same as the filtering used for full-length reads. Sequences were annotated with PyIR, a Python wrapper for IgBLAST v1.9, and V/J genes and CDR3 were assigned using IMGT germline references. Any read was removed if the V/J assignment was weak (E-value above 1e-6), the CDR3 was missing, or the read contained stop codons, out-of-frame junctions, or ambiguous translated residues. A V3J clonotype was defined by an identical inferred V gene, J gene, and CDR3 amino acid sequence. The percentage overlap between two repertoires was calculated by dividing the number of shared unique clonotypes by the size of the smaller repertoire. Richness of each repertoire was evaluated using RTK rarefaction, the Chao1 estimator, and Recon v2.1 estimates of unobserved clonotypes. Generation probabilities were computed with OLGA for all TCRbeta clonotypes obtained by the gDNA method from several donors. Held by TCRdb, this immuneACCESS table contains in-frame sequences only and omits some clones. Under half of the omission traces to an unresolved V gene where checked; the cause of the rest is unknown. V, J and clone size are taken as reported in that table, and D and trimming were inferred from the DNA itself. Here the sample has approximately 2.5 million clones; over 85% occur a single time. Together, the top ten hold roughly 0.36% of the sample.

Healthy HIV-negative adults with no recently reported acute infections or vaccinations were included as donors. Only Caucasian adults living in Nashville, Tennessee, USA were represented among the donors. Magnetic negative selection was used to enrich CD4+ T cells, after which naive cells were positively selected on CD45RA and the negative fraction became the memory subset. Blood was obtained by leukapheresis, after which PBMCs were separated by Ficoll-Histopaque density gradient centrifugation and cryopreserved in liquid nitrogen vapor phase. Analytical flow cytometry was used to check the purity and quantity of every magnetically sorted T cell population. Genomic DNA was isolated from every sorted fraction and measured by UV absorbance on a Nanodrop 2000c. Measured from the cysteine to the phenylalanine, the CDR3 is 15 residues long. Only the CDR3 portion is preserved as DNA: 45 bases, with reading frame beginning at the first base. CDR1 and CDR2 are read off the germline V gene as SGHRS and YFSETQ. For this chain, trimming is 0 bases at the V end and 7 bases at the J end, and the number of junction bases without a gene match is 8.

This specimen belongs to a study of shared clonotypes between healthy human individuals (dated by TCRdb to 2018 to 2020). Some background on the complete study: The cohort comprised a couple of women and a few men aged 18 to 49 years. For each donor, CD4 naive and CD4 memory were each given three plates, CD8 naive was given two plates, and CD8 memory was given one plate. To estimate repertoire size and how much clonotype sharing occurs between individuals, the study deeply sequenced the blood TCR repertoires of about 5 healthy adults. To increase sequencing depth and limit assay-specific biases, TCR repertoire library preparation and sequencing were carried out by different laboratories using diverse techniques. Per donor, leukapheresis produced somewhere between about 0.8 and 9.5 billion PBMCs. Study-wide conclusions, independent of this receptor: Pairwise subsampling indicated that sequencing depth was expected to affect the degree of clonotype sharing among donors. Sampling was restricted to blood, and TCR repertoires in tissues likely differ from the TCR repertoires found in blood. Sharing across four donors was observed for approximately 5% of naive CD4, over 3% of naive CD8, 2% to 2.5% of memory CD4, and about 0.39% of memory CD8 clonotypes. Because the study included a small number of donors, the genetic and exposure-history diversity represented was limited. Incomplete sequencing was indicated by rarefaction of sorted-subset datasets, despite the large sequencing depth. Higher generation probabilities were observed for clonotypes shared by all four sorted-subset donors than for non-shared clonotypes. Estimated clonotype richness was generally larger for naive than for memory subsets.

The sequence came from a man between 18 and 35 years old in good health. Some clones in this sample may be carry-over from other donors' samples. In this chain, TRBV5-1 is recombined with TRBJ2-7; 9 of the junction bases match TRBD2. The specimen sequenced was naive CD4+ T cells from PBMCs. The sample's cell subset or site, from its label and the paper: CD45RA+ positively selected. The sequence in DNA is TGCGCCAGCAGCTTGGAGGTAGCGGGAGTTCGGGAGCAGTACTTC. Translated, this gives CASSLEVAGVREQYF.